This paragraph covers one TCR beta chain sequence. The specificity of this receptor is unknown. Base-call qualities are not available, and no considerably larger clone is one nucleotide away. The data stem from a study of shared clonotypes between healthy human individuals (TCRdb year 2020). Concerning the study at large: A couple of women and a few men aged 18 to 49 years were included in the cohort. Blood TCR repertoires of 5 or 6 healthy adults were deeply sequenced to estimate repertoire size and the extent of clonotype sharing between individuals. For each donor, CD4 naive and CD4 memory were each given three plates, CD8 naive was given two plates, and CD8 memory was given one plate. To increase sequencing depth and limit assay-specific biases, TCR repertoire library preparation and sequencing were carried out by different laboratories using diverse techniques. Leukapheresis yielded between about 0.9 and 9.5 billion PBMCs per donor. General conclusions and limits of the study: Compared with non-shared clonotypes, clonotypes shared by all four sorted-subset donors had higher generation probabilities. Rarefaction of sorted-subset datasets indicated incomplete sequencing despite the large sequencing depth. When several donors were compared, the shared fraction of clonotypes was 5% to 6.5% for naive CD4, approximately 3.3% for naive CD8, 2.3% for memory CD4, and 0.3% to 0.5% for memory CD8. The small number of donors limited the genetic and exposure-history diversity represented. Estimated clonotype richness was generally larger for naive than for memory subsets. Sampling was limited to blood, and TCR repertoires in tissue likely differ from TCR repertoires in blood. Based on pairwise subsampling, the degree of clonotype sharing among donors was expected to be affected by sequencing depth.

The CDR3 numbers 20 residues from cysteine through phenylalanine. The DNA shown is the 60-base CDR3, in frame from base 1. Germline trimming: 4 bases from V, 0 bases from J; junction bases outside gene matches: 12. CDR1 and CDR2, looked up from the germline V gene (reference sequence), are MNHEY and SMNVEV. The donors were healthy, HIV-negative adults who had no recently reported acute infections or vaccinations. All donors were Caucasian adults living in Nashville, Tennessee, USA. CD4+ T cells were enriched through magnetic negative selection, after which naive cells were positively selected on CD45RA and the remaining negative fraction served as the memory subset. After blood collection by leukapheresis, PBMCs were isolated using Ficoll-Histopaque density gradient centrifugation and then cryopreserved in the vapor phase of liquid nitrogen. Purity and quantity of every magnetically sorted T cell population were checked by analytical flow cytometry. Genomic DNA was isolated from each sorted fraction and quantified by UV absorbance on a Nanodrop 2000c.

TCR CDR3 regions were amplified from genomic DNA by multiplex PCR using the deep immunoSEQ assay. Extracted genomic DNA from each cell subset was distributed evenly across all wells of several immunoSEQ 96-well plates, and each plate was treated as a replicate. For sorted subsets, each replicate PCR was loaded with about 200 ng genomic DNA, equivalent to 30,000 or so T cell genomes. Purified libraries were measured with a Qubit 3.0 fluorometer, size-checked on a Bioanalyzer 2100, and measured again with the KAPA Library Quantification kit. Every immunoSEQ 96-well plate was sequenced on a dedicated single-read 150-cycle Illumina NextSeq 550 flow cell. The authors' pipeline ran thus. The immunoSEQ output contained only junctional sequences without quality scores, so filtering could not match that applied to full-length reads. To assign V/J genes and CDR3, sequences were annotated using PyIR, a Python wrapper for IgBLAST v1.9, with IMGT germline references. Reads were removed for weak V/J assignments (E-value above 1e-6), missing CDR3, stop codons, out-of-frame junctions, or ambiguous translated residues. V3J clonotypes were defined as sequences sharing the same inferred V gene, J gene, and CDR3 amino acid sequence. To compute the percentage overlap between repertoires, the number of shared unique clonotypes was divided by the size of the smaller repertoire. RTK rarefaction, the Chao1 estimator, and Recon v2.1 estimates of unobserved clonotypes were used to assess repertoire richness. Generation probabilities for all TCRbeta clonotypes obtained by the gDNA method from a handful of donors were computed using OLGA. TCRdb took this table from immuneACCESS and kept in-frame rearrangements with V and J called. Such tables lack part of the clones; where checked against another copy, unresolved V genes explain under half of the gap, and the rest is unexplained. D and trimming were read from the DNA, whereas the V and J calls and clone size are those reported in that table. Here the sample has over a million clones; roughly 96% occur a single time. Approximately 1% of the sample belongs to the ten largest clones.

The TCR originated in a man aged 25 to 40 in good health. This sequence uses TRBV27 and TRBJ2-1, and TRBD2 matches 13 of the central bases. Sequenced sample: naive CD4+ T cells sorted from blood. Per the publication, the cell subset or site label means: CD45RA+ positively selected. The DNA sequence is given as TGTGCCAGCAGTTCGGGACTAGCGGGATGGATAGACCGCTCCTACAATGAGCAGTTCTTC. Its product reads: CASSSGLAGWIDRSYNEQFF.